This T cell receptor (beta chain) was sequenced during a study of cytomegalovirus exposure and HLA in healthy donors. Study-wide results and limits: When analyzed later, the rates of TCR association showed variation by HLA locus, with DRB1 the most and HLA-C the fewest.

Per the germline V gene, CDR1 is KGHSH and CDR2 is LQKENI. The CDR3 totals 15 residues. Germline trimming cut 5 bases from V and 5 bases from J; bases unmatched to any gene: 2. As regards this clone: Its target is unknown.

In the PCR, 60 Vbeta and 13 Jbeta primers were used. Sequenced by immunoSEQ multiplex PCR; TCRdb stores in-frame clones only, minus some. The sample data list 45,000 to 55,000 clones. Sequencing was carried out using PBMCs. This chain uses TRBV18 with TRBJ2-1, with 14 bases identical to TRBD2. The TCR comes from a woman between 45 and 60 years old in good health and CMV-seropositive. Here the CDR3 reads CASSSTSGGDNEQFF. CDR3 DNA: TGTGCCAGCTCATCGACTAGCGGGGGGGACAATGAGCAGTTCTTC.